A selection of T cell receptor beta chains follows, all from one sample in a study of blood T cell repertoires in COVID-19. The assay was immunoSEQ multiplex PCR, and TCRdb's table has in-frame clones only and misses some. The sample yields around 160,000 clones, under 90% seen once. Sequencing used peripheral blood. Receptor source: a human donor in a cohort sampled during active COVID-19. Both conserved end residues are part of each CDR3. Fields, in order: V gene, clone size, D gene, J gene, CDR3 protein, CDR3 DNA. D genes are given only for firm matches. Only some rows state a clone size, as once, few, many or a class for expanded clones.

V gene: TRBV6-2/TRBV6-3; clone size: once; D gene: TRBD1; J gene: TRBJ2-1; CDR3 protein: CASSWGGQGYNEQFF; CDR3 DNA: TGTGCCAGCAGTTGGGGCGGACAGGGCTACAATGAGCAGTTCTTC
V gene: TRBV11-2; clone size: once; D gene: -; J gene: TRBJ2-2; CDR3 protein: CASSHLAPRAGELFF; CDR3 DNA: TGTGCCAGCAGCCATCTTGCCCCGCGCGCCGGGGAGCTGTTTTTT
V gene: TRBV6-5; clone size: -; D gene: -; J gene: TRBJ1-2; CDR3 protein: CASSLTPYYGYTF; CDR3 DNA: TGTGCCAGCAGTCTGACTCCCTACTATGGCTACACCTTC
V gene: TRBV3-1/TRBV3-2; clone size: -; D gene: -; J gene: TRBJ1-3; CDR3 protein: CASSPYHRAGDTSGNTIYF; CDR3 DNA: TGTGCCAGCAGCCCTTATCATAGGGCGGGGGACACCTCTGGAAACACCATATATTTT
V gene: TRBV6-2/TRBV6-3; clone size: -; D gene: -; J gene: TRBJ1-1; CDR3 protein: CASSTGLTEAFF; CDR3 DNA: TGTGCCAGCAGTACCGGACTGACTGAAGCTTTCTTT
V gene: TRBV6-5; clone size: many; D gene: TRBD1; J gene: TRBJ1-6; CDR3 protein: CASSFGTENSPLHF; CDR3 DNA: TGTGCCAGCAGTTTCGGGACAGAGAATTCACCCCTCCACTTT
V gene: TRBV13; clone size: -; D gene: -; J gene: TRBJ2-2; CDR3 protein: CASSPRPSTGELFF; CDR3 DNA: TGTGCCAGCAGCCCAAGGCCTAGCACCGGGGAGCTGTTTTTT
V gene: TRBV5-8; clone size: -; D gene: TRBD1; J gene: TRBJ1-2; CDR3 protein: CASPETGGIYGYTF; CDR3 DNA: TGTGCCAGCCCCGAAACAGGGGGCATCTATGGCTACACCTTC
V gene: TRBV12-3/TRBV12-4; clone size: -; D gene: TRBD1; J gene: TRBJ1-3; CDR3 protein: CASSPGGGNTIYF; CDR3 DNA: TGTGCCAGCAGTCCAGGGGGAGGAAACACCATATATTTT
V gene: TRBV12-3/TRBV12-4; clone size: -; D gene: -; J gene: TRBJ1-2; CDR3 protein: CASSSAGYGYTF; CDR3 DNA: TGTGCCAGCAGTTCGGCAGGCTATGGCTACACCTTC
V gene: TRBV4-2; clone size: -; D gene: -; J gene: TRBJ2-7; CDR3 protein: CASSQERARDEQYF; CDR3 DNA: TGTGCCAGCAGCCAAGAGAGGGCACGGGACGAGCAGTACTTC
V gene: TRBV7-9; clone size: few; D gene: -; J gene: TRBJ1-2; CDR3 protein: CASSLGLDGYTF; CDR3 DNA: TGTGCCAGCAGCTTAGGGCTTGATGGCTACACCTTC
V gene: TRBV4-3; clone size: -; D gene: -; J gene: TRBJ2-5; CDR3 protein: CASSQEWGPPKTQYF; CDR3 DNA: TGCGCCAGCAGCCAAGAATGGGGCCCCCCCAAGACCCAGTACTTC
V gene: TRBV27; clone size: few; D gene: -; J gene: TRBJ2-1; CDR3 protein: CASSSDRQHGQFF; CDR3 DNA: TGTGCCAGCAGTTCAGACAGGCAGCATGGGCAGTTCTTC
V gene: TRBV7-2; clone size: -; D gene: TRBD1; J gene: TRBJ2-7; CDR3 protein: CASSPVARGQGPYEQYF; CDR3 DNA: TGTGCCAGCAGCCCGGTAGCTAGGGGACAGGGACCCTACGAGCAGTACTTC
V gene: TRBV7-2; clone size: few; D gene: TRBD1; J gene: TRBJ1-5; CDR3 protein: CASSFGQGAPSNQPQHF; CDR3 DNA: TGTGCCAGCAGCTTCGGACAGGGGGCGCCGAGCAATCAGCCCCAGCATTTT
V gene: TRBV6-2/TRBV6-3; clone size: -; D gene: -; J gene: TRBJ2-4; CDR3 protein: CASSTRLDTTSSLAKNIQYF; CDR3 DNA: TGTGCCAGCAGCACCCGACTGGACACCACAAGTAGCCTAGCCAAAAACATTCAGTACTTC
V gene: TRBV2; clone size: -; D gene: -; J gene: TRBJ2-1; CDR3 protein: CATKLGGGSSYNEQFF; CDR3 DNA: TGTGCCACCAAACTAGGAGGAGGGAGCTCCTACAATGAGCAGTTCTTC
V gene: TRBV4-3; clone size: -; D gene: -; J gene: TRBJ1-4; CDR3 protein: CASSQGGGIDEKLFF; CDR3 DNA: TGCGCCAGCAGCCAAGGGGGAGGGATCGATGAAAAACTGTTTTTT
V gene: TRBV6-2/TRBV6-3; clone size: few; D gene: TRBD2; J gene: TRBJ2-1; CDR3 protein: CASSTRTGLAGGLNEQFF; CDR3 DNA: TGTGCCAGCAGTACCCGGACAGGTCTAGCGGGGGGGCTTAATGAGCAGTTCTTC
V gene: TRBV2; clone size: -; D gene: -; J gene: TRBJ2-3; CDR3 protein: CASSEQGNTDTQYF; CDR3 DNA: TGTGCCAGCAGTGAACAGGGGAACACAGATACGCAGTATTTT
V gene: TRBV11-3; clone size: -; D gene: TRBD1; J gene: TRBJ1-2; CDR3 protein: CASSFEAGGGYTF; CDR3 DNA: TGTGCCAGCAGCTTCGAGGCAGGGGGCGGCTACACCTTC
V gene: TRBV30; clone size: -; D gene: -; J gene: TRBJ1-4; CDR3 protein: CAVQGTPKLFF; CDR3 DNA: TGTGCCGTACAGGGTACCCCAAAACTGTTTTTT
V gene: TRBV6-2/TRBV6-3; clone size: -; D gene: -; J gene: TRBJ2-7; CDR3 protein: CASSYRDFSSYEQYF; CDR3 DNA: TGTGCCAGCAGTTACCGGGACTTTTCCTCCTACGAGCAGTACTTC
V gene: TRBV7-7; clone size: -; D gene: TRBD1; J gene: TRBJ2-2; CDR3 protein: CASSLQGIGELFF; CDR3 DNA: TGTGCCAGCAGCCTACAGGGGATCGGGGAGCTGTTTTTT
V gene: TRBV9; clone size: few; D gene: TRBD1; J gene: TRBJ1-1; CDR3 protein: CASSPRGANTEAFF; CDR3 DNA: TGTGCCAGCAGCCCCAGGGGGGCGAACACTGAAGCTTTCTTT
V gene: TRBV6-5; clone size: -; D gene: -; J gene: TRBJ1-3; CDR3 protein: CASSYSAFSGNTIYF; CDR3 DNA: TGTGCCAGCAGTTACTCAGCCTTCTCTGGAAACACCATATATTTT
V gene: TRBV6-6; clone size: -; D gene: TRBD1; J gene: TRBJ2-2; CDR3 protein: CASGQGQVITGELFF; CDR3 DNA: TGTGCCAGCGGTCAGGGACAGGTGATTACCGGGGAGCTGTTTTTT
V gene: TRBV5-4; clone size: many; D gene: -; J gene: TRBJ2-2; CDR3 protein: CASSLVSSGELFF; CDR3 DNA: TGTGCCAGCAGCTTGGTTAGTTCCGGGGAGCTGTTTTTT
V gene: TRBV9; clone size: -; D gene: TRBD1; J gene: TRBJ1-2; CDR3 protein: CASSLAPDRVGGYTF; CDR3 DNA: TGTGCCAGCAGCCTTGCCCCGGACAGGGTCGGTGGCTACACCTTC
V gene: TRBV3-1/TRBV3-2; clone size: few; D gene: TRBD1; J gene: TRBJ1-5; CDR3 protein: CASSPPGTGEDQPQHF; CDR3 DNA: TGTGCCAGCAGCCCCCCGGGGACAGGGGAGGACCAGCCCCAGCATTTT
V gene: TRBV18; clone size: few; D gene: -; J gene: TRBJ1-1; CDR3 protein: CASSPTSRTEAFF; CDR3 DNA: TGTGCCAGCTCACCAACGTCGCGCACTGAAGCTTTCTTT
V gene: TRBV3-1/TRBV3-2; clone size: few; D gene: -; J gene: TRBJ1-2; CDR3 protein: CASSQDPTIYGYTF; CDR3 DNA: TGTGCCAGCAGCCAAGACCCCACAATCTATGGCTACACCTTC
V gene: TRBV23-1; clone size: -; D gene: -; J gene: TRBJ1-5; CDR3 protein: CALPRGVYHQPQHF; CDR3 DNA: TGCGCCCTCCCCCGCGGGGTCTATCATCAGCCCCAGCATTTT
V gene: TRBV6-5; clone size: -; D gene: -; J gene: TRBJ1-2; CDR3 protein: CASQAQGRNYGYTF; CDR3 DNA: TGTGCCAGCCAGGCACAGGGCAGGAACTATGGCTACACCTTC
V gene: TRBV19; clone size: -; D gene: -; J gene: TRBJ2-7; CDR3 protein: CASSGEVRSSYEQYF; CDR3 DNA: TGTGCCAGTAGTGGAGAAGTCCGCAGCTCCTACGAGCAGTACTTC
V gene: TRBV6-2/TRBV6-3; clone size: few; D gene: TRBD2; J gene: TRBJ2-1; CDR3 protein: CASSRSGGGNEQFF; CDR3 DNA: TGTGCCAGCAGCCGTTCGGGGGGGGGCAATGAGCAGTTCTTC
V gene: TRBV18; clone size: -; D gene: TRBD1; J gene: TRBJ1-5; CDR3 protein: CASSKDRDSNQPQHF; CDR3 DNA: TGTGCCAGCTCAAAAGACAGGGATAGCAATCAGCCCCAGCATTTT
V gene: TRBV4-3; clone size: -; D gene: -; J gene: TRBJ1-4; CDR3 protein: CASSPMSGGEKLFF; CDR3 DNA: TGCGCCAGCAGCCCGATGTCGGGTGGTGAAAAACTGTTTTTT
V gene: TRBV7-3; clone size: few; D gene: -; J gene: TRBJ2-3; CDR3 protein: CASSLHGGYTDTQYF; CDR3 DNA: TGTGCCAGCAGCTTACACGGGGGTTACACAGATACGCAGTATTTT
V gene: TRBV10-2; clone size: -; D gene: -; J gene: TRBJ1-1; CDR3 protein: CASSMDRNTEAFF; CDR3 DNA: TGCGCCAGCAGTATGGACAGAAACACTGAAGCTTTCTTT
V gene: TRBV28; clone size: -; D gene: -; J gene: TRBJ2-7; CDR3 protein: CASSLLYRSYEQYF; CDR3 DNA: TGTGCCAGCAGTTTATTATACAGATCCTACGAGCAGTACTTC
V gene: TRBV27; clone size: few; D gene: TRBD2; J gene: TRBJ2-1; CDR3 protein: CASTSRGRGGLDEQFF; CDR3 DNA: TGTGCCAGCACCAGTAGGGGGCGGGGGGGCCTGGATGAGCAGTTCTTC
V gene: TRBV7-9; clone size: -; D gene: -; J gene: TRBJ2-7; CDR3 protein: CASSTADSSSYEQYF; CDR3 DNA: TGTGCCAGCAGCACCGCGGACTCCTCCTCCTACGAGCAGTACTTC